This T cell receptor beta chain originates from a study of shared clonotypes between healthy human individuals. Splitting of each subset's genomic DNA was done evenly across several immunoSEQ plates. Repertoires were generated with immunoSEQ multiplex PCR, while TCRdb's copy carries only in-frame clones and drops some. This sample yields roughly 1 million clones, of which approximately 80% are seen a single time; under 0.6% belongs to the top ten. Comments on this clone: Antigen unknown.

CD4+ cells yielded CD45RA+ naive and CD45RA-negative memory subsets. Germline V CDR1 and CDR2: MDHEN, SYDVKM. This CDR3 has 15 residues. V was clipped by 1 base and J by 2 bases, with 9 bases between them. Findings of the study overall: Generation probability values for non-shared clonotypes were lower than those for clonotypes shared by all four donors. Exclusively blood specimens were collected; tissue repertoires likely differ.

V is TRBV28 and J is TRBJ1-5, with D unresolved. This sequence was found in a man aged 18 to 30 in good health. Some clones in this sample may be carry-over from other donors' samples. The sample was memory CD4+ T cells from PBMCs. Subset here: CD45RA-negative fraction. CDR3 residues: CASSLSGWGNQPQHF. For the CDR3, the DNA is TGTGCCAGCAGTTTATCGGGGTGGGGCAATCAGCCCCAGCATTTT.